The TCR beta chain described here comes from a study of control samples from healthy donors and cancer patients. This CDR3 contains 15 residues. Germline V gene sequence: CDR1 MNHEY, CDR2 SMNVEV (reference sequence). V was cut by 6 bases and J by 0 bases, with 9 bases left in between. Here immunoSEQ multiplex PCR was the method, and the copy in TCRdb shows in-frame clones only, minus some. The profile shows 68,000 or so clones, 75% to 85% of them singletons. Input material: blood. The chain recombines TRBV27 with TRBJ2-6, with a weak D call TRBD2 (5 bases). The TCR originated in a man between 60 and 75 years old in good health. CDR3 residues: CASSTRFSGANVLTF. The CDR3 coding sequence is TGTGCCAGCAGCACTAGATTCTCTGGGGCCAACGTCCTGACTTTC.